This T cell receptor beta chain was recorded in a study of cytomegalovirus exposure and HLA in healthy donors. 13 Jbeta primers and 60 Vbeta primers were used for the PCR. Libraries were prepared by immunoSEQ multiplex PCR; TCRdb keeps only in-frame clonotypes and omits some of them. The sample lists roughly 93,000 clones; around 80% were seen once. In regard to this clone: Antigen specificity is unknown.

Germline V gene sequence: CDR1 MRHNA, CDR2 SNTAGT. V lost 2 bases, J lost 3 bases, and 13 bases lay in between. The CDR3 length is 15 residues. Study-level points and caveats: Using a false discovery rate of 0.05, a later analysis showed that some 16,000 TCR beta sequences were associated with HLA alleles. One cluster of highly shared sequence variants probably arose as a sequencing artifact.

This receptor was taken from a man aged 30 to 39 in good health and CMV-seronegative. The V call is TRBV6-4, the J call TRBJ2-5; D possibly corresponds to TRBD1 (5 bases). The sample was PBMCs. In DNA, the CDR3 is TGTGCCAGCAGTGACCGAACAGGAGAGGAAGAGACCCAGTACTTC. Translated, it gives CASSDRTGEEETQYF.